The rows below give T cell receptor beta chains drawn from one sample of a study of shared clonotypes between healthy human individuals. Profiling relied on immunoSEQ multiplex PCR, and the TCRdb table lists in-frame clones only, not all of them. The sample lists 1.5 million to 2.5 million clones; about 95% were seen once. The source material was naive CD8+ T cells sorted from blood. These receptors were taken from a man in his late teens or twenties in good health. Both conserved end residues are part of each CDR3. The order of the fields is J gene, D gene, clone size, V gene, CDR3 protein, CDR3 DNA. D genes are given only for firm matches. A clone size is listed for some rows: how often the clone was seen (once, few, many), or a class if it is expanded.

>TRBJ1-1|-|-|TRBV27
CASSPLGEGGNTEAFF
TGTGCCAGCAGTCCCTTGGGTGAGGGAGGGAACACTGAAGCTTTCTTT
>TRBJ1-1|-|-|TRBV7-7
CASSLALNTEAFF
TGTGCTAGCAGCTTAGCGCTGAACACTGAAGCTTTCTTT
>TRBJ1-1|-|-|TRBV21-1
CASSPRDSGVGAFF
TGTGCCAGCAGCCCGCGGGACTCGGGAGTCGGGGCTTTCTTT
>TRBJ2-2|-|-|TRBV7-8
CASSLFGSINTGELFF
TGTGCCAGCAGCTTATTTGGGTCCATAAACACCGGGGAGCTGTTTTTT
>TRBJ2-7|-|-|TRBV5-4
CASSLGRAEQYF
TGTGCCAGCAGCTTGGGACGGGCCGAGCAGTACTTC
>TRBJ2-3|-|few|TRBV27
CASSPLGEGTDTQYF
TGTGCCAGCAGCCCACTAGGAGAAGGCACAGATACGCAGTATTTT
>TRBJ2-1|TRBD1|-|TRBV10-3
CAISQPGQGGNEQFF
TGTGCCATCAGTCAACCGGGACAGGGAGGTAATGAGCAGTTCTTC
>TRBJ1-2|TRBD1|-|TRBV6-1
CASSELGQLYGYTF
TGTGCCAGCAGTGAATTGGGACAGCTCTATGGCTACACCTTC
>TRBJ2-5|-|once|TRBV5-1
CASSLSLIQETQYF
TGCGCCAGCAGCTTGTCGCTGATTCAAGAGACCCAGTACTTC
>TRBJ2-3|-|-|TRBV13
CASSSPGLGGYPSTDTQYF
TGTGCCAGCAGCTCACCGGGACTCGGAGGATACCCTAGCACAGATACGCAGTATTTT
>TRBJ2-5|TRBD1|-|TRBV11-2
CASSLWTGEETQYF
TGTGCCAGCAGCTTATGGACAGGAGAAGAGACCCAGTACTTC
>TRBJ2-1|-|-|TRBV4-1
CVSSQRVQDNEQFF
TGCGTCAGCAGCCAACGAGTGCAGGACAATGAGCAGTTCTTC
>TRBJ1-1|-|-|TRBV30
CAWSSTGNTEAFF
TGTGCCTGGAGTTCGACAGGGAACACTGAAGCTTTCTTT
>TRBJ2-7|TRBD2|-|TRBV27
CASSVLAGGPREQYF
TGTGCCAGCAGTGTACTAGCGGGAGGGCCGCGGGAGCAGTACTTC
>TRBJ2-7|TRBD1|-|TRBV29-1
CSTRDRGYEQYF
TGCAGCACCCGGGACAGGGGCTACGAGCAGTACTTC
>TRBJ1-2|-|few|TRBV5-6
CASSLVQGGDGYTF
TGTGCCAGCAGCTTGGTACAGGGAGGTGATGGCTACACCTTC
>TRBJ2-2|-|-|TRBV7-6
CASSSNTGELFF
TGTGCCAGCAGCTCCAACACCGGGGAGCTGTTTTTT
>TRBJ1-5|-|-|TRBV7-9
CASSERGDSNQPQHF
TGTGCCAGCAGCGAAAGAGGGGATAGCAATCAGCCCCAGCATTTT
>TRBJ1-2|-|-|TRBV4-3
CASSQDITFPYYGYTF
TGCGCCAGCAGCCAAGATATAACCTTCCCCTACTATGGCTACACCTTC
>TRBJ1-2|-|few|TRBV7-9
CASSANTGDGYTF
TGTGCCAGCAGCGCGAACACGGGGGACGGCTACACCTTC
>TRBJ2-1|TRBD1|-|TRBV7-9
CASSLTIGQGAEDEQFF
TGTGCCAGCAGCTTAACAATAGGACAGGGGGCTGAGGATGAGCAGTTCTTC
>TRBJ1-2|-|-|TRBV28
CASSGDDLSLTNYGYTF
TGTGCCAGCAGTGGGGACGACCTGTCCCTAACTAACTATGGCTACACCTTC
>TRBJ2-1|TRBD2|-|TRBV5-4
CASSLVLAGAYTYNEQFF
TGTGCCAGCAGCTTGGTACTAGCGGGGGCCTACACCTACAATGAGCAGTTCTTC
>TRBJ2-7|-|-|TRBV9
CASSDHPGGTAYEQYF
TGTGCCAGCAGCGACCACCCAGGGGGGACCGCCTACGAGCAGTACTTC
>TRBJ1-3|TRBD1|-|TRBV6-6
CASSYSQGYSGNTIYF
TGTGCCAGCAGTTACTCACAGGGGTACTCTGGAAACACCATATATTTT
>TRBJ1-1|-|once|TRBV4-3
CASSHFDGGNTEAFF
TGCGCCAGCAGCCACTTTGACGGGGGGAACACTGAAGCTTTCTTT
>TRBJ2-1|-|-|TRBV27
CASSWGVSSYNEQFF
TGTGCCAGCAGTTGGGGAGTCAGCTCCTACAATGAGCAGTTCTTC
>TRBJ1-1|-|-|TRBV11-2
CASSLHQGMNTEAFF
TGTGCCAGCAGCCTCCACCAGGGGATGAACACTGAAGCTTTCTTT
>TRBJ2-7|TRBD2|-|TRBV6-5
CASSPGLAGAYEQYF
TGTGCCAGCAGCCCAGGACTAGCGGGGGCCTACGAGCAGTACTTC
>TRBJ2-7|-|-|TRBV29-1
CSVEEGDGTYEQYF
TGCAGCGTTGAAGAAGGAGATGGGACCTACGAGCAGTACTTC
>TRBJ2-3|TRBD2|-|TRBV7-8
CASSLLAGGGTDTQYF
TGTGCCAGCAGCTTATTAGCGGGGGGTGGCACAGATACGCAGTATTTT
>TRBJ2-7|-|-|TRBV7-7
CASSPGTDYEQYF
TGTGCTAGCAGCCCCGGGACCGACTACGAGCAGTACTTC
>TRBJ2-5|-|-|TRBV4-1
CASSFRTAAQETQYF
TGCGCCAGCAGTTTCCGGACAGCTGCCCAAGAGACCCAGTACTTC
>TRBJ2-7|-|-|TRBV9
CASSVNVGGPYEQYF
TGTGCCAGCAGCGTAAATGTTGGCGGGCCCTACGAGCAGTACTTC
>TRBJ1-2|-|once|TRBV21-1
CASSKDGVANYGYTF
TGTGCCAGCAGCAAAGACGGGGTTGCTAACTATGGCTACACCTTC
>TRBJ1-2|-|-|TRBV19
CASTTGGPFGYTF
TGTGCCAGTACTACGGGAGGACCTTTTGGCTACACCTTC
>TRBJ1-1|-|-|TRBV19
CASTSWTLEAFF
TGTGCCAGTACCTCTTGGACACTTGAAGCTTTCTTT
>TRBJ2-7|-|-|TRBV4-1
CASSQDSGYIYEQYF
TGCGCCAGCAGCCAAGATTCGGGTTACATCTACGAGCAGTACTTC
>TRBJ1-1|-|-|TRBV30
CAWVTSVSLFDTEAFF
TGTGCCTGGGTCACGTCAGTGTCCCTATTCGACACTGAAGCTTTCTTT
>TRBJ1-6|TRBD1|-|TRBV10-3
CASQVGQGSSYNSPLHF
TGTGCCTCTCAAGTGGGACAGGGTAGCTCCTATAATTCACCCCTCCACTTT
>TRBJ2-1|-|-|TRBV6-6
CASSPTYNEQFF
TGTGCCAGCAGCCCAACCTACAATGAGCAGTTCTTC
>TRBJ2-1|-|-|TRBV27
CASSLSRFDEQFF
TGTGCCAGCAGTTTATCCCGATTCGATGAGCAGTTCTTC
>TRBJ2-2|-|once|TRBV6-1
CASSLDIFWELFF
TGTGCCAGCAGCCTGGACATTTTTTGGGAGCTGTTTTTT
>TRBJ2-7|-|-|TRBV15
CATSSGLYYEQYF
TGTGCCACCAGCAGCGGCCTTTATTACGAGCAGTACTTC
>TRBJ2-5|TRBD2|-|TRBV7-7
CASSLGETSAKETQYF
TGTGCTAGCAGCTTAGGGGAGACTAGCGCCAAAGAGACCCAGTACTTC
>TRBJ2-1|-|-|TRBV7-2
CASSPTYNEQFF
TGTGCCAGCAGCCCGACCTACAATGAGCAGTTCTTC
>TRBJ1-4|TRBD1|-|TRBV11-2
CASSSRDREEELFF
TGTGCCAGCAGTTCCAGGGACAGGGAGGAGGAACTGTTTTTT
>TRBJ1-5|TRBD1|-|TRBV2
CASSEPPTGGPRNQPQHF
TGTGCCAGCAGTGAACCCCCAACAGGGGGCCCCCGCAATCAGCCCCAGCATTTT
>TRBJ2-2|-|-|TRBV9
CASSVDTSGELFF
TGTGCCAGCAGCGTCGACACTAGCGGGGAGCTGTTTTTT
>TRBJ1-2|-|-|TRBV6-5
CASSYSFEGDGYTF
TGTGCCAGCAGTTACTCGTTCGAGGGCGATGGCTACACCTTC
>TRBJ1-1|-|-|TRBV30
CAWSPRQAEAFF
TGTGCCTGGAGTCCTAGACAGGCTGAAGCTTTCTTT
>TRBJ2-7|TRBD1|-|TRBV5-1
CASSLGRDRGLGYEQYF
TGCGCCAGCAGCTTGGGTCGGGACAGGGGGCTAGGGTACGAGCAGTACTTC
>TRBJ2-7|TRBD2|once|TRBV13
CASSGPSGDPLYEQYF
TGTGCCAGCAGCGGCCCTAGCGGGGACCCTCTCTACGAGCAGTACTTC
>TRBJ2-6|-|once|TRBV4-1
CASSPFGVGGANVLTF
TGCGCCAGCAGCCCCTTCGGGGTAGGAGGGGCCAACGTCCTGACTTTC
>TRBJ2-1|-|-|TRBV5-1
CASSPNRAYNEQFF
TGCGCCAGCAGCCCGAACAGAGCCTACAATGAGCAGTTCTTC